A single sample gave rise to the 28 T cell receptor beta chains below, sequenced in a study of blood T cell repertoires in COVID-19. Here immunoSEQ multiplex PCR was the method, and the copy in TCRdb shows in-frame clones only, minus some. This repertoire shows 150,000 or so clones, over 60% found once; its top ten account for more than 3.5%. Sequenced input: peripheral blood. These receptors all stem from a woman older than 75 with active or convalescent COVID-19.

This clone came up a few times. This chain joins TRBV5-4 and TRBJ1-2, with 8 bases identical to TRBD1. The V segment lost 2 bases and the J segment 2 bases; nucleotides outside the gene matches: 5. This CDR3 spans 15 amino acids. Germline V CDR1 and CDR2: SGHNT, YYREEE (reference sequence). The CDR3 region has the DNA TGTGCCAGCAGCTTTCGCTCAGGGGGCAACTATGGCTACACCTTC. Protein: CASSFRSGGNYGYTF.

The rearrangement joins TRBV27 to TRBJ1-3; 7 positions match TRBD1. Germline V gene sequence: CDR1 MNHEY, CDR2 SMNVEV (reference sequence). This CDR3 comprises 15 residues. Trimming cost V 6 bases and J 4 bases; bases outside gene matches: 9. Here the CDR3 DNA reads TGTGCCAGCAGCTCCTACAGGGGACCCGGAAACACCATATATTTT. This translates into CASSSYRGPGNTIYF.

The chain has TRBV4-2 and TRBJ1-5; tentatively, D is TRBD1 (6 bases). V was pared by 3 bases and J by 4 bases, with 13 bases between. Germline CDR1 reads LGHNA; CDR2 reads YNFKEQ. This CDR3 has 15 amino acids. The CDR3, as DNA: TGTGCCAGCAGCCAGATTACAGGGTCGAATCAGCCCCAGCATTTT. It codes for CASSQITGSNQPQHF.

The chain is built from TRBV5-1 and TRBJ2-7; 9 bases match TRBD1. With V trimmed by 4 bases and J by 0 bases, 8 bases remained unmatched. CDR1 and CDR2 (germline): SGHRS, YFSETQ. The CDR3 contains 16 residues. The CDR3, as DNA: TGCGCCAGCAGCACAGGACAGGGGTCCCTCTCCTACGAGCAGTACTTC. This codes for CASSTGQGSLSYEQYF.

This clone has a handful of counts. The gene calls are TRBV9 and TRBJ2-1; D uncertain. V shed 3 bases and J shed 5 bases, with 3 bases lying between them. This CDR3 contains 11 residues. CDR1 and CDR2 (germline): SGDLS, YYNGEE. The CDR3 nucleotides read TGTGCCAGCAGCGACAACAATGAGCAGTTCTTC. Amino acids: CASSDNNEQFF. The whole variable domain, filled in from reference TRBV9 and TRBJ2-1, reads DSGVTQTPKHLITATGQRVTLRCSPRSGDLSVYWYQQSLDQGLQFLIQYYNGEERAKGNILERFSAQQFPDLHSELNLSSLELGDSALYFCASSDNNEQFFGPGTRLTVL.

This clone was found a few times. The chain recombines TRBV10-2 with TRBJ1-2, with D uncertain. Germline V gene sequence: CDR1 WSHSY, CDR2 SAAADI. Trimming stripped 3 bases from V and 5 bases from J, with 19 bases between. This CDR3 region has 16 residues. Here the CDR3 DNA reads TGCGCCAGCAGTGAATCCTTTGGACTTGCGGATTATGGCTACACCTTC. Its protein is CASSESFGLADYGYTF.

The chain combines TRBV7-2 with TRBJ2-3; D ambiguous. The germline V gene has CDR1 SGHTA and CDR2 FQGNSA. V was cut by 0 bases and J by 3 bases, with 4 bases left in between. The CDR3 sequence is 13 residues long. The CDR3 region is CASSLARTDTQYF. CDR3 DNA sequence: TGTGCCAGCAGCTTAGCTAGAACAGATACGCAGTATTTT.

V usage is TRBV15 and J usage is TRBJ1-5; maybe TRBD1 (6 bases). Germline CDR1 is LNHNV and CDR2 is YYDKDF (reference sequence). Between the trimmed V and J ends, which lost 3 bases and 2 bases, there was a span of 17 bases. The CDR3 runs to 17 residues. The chain's CDR3 is CATSSRERGSGNQPQHF. The CDR3 bases are TGTGCCACCAGCAGCCGAGAAAGGGGGTCAGGCAATCAGCCCCAGCATTTT.

The V and J genes are TRBV20-1 and TRBJ1-4, with 9 bases identical to TRBD1. Losses at the gene ends were 3 bases for V and 4 bases for J; bases not matched to a gene: 6. The CDR3 contains 15 residues. Germline assignment: CDR1 DFQATT and CDR2 SNEGSKA (reference sequence). The CDR3 DNA reads as TGCAGTGCTAGTCCCGGGACAGGGAATAATGAAAAACTGTTTTTT. Translating it yields CSASPGTGNNEKLFF.

The rearrangement joins TRBV2 to TRBJ1-1; 9 bases are shared with TRBD1. The germline V gene encodes CDR1 SNHLY and CDR2 FYNNEI. J gave up 7 bases and V 6 bases, and 6 bases lay outside the gene matches. CDR3 length equals 13 residues. CDR3 bases: TGTGCCAGCAGCCGGGACAGGGAAGGTGAAGCTTTCTTT. It codes for CASSRDREGEAFF.

The table lists this clone with a count of one. This sequence joins TRBV5-1 and TRBJ2-3; D may be TRBD1 (5 bases). Germline CDR1 is SGHRS and CDR2 is YFSETQ. This CDR3 has 16 amino acids. The V end lost 7 bases, the J end lost 0 bases, and 18 bases lay between the germline ends. CDR3 bases: TGCGCCAGCTGGGGCGACTTAGGCCAAAGCACAGATACGCAGTATTTT. Protein sequence: CASWGDLGQSTDTQYF.

This clone was detected a few times. V and J are TRBV5-6 and TRBJ1-6; D gene uncertain. The V end was cut by 0 bases, the J end by 8 bases, with 9 bases between. CDR1 is SGHDT and CDR2 is YYEEEE in the germline V gene. CDR3 size: 14 residues. CDR3 in DNA: TGTGCCAGCAGCTTGGTAGTAAAATATTCACCCCTCCACTTT. Amino acid sequence: CASSLVVKYSPLHF.

This clone has more than one count but fewer than ten. The genes are TRBV7-8 and TRBJ2-1; 10 bases match TRBD2. V lost 5 bases and J lost 0; bases outside the gene matches: 10. The CDR3 contains 18 residues. From germline, CDR1 is SGHVS and CDR2 FQNEAQ. The CDR3 is CASSPRTSGPSSYNEQFF. DNA of the CDR3: TGTGCCAGCAGCCCCAGGACTAGCGGCCCGAGCTCCTACAATGAGCAGTTCTTC. The variable domain in full, with the rest retrieved from reference TRBV7-8 and TRBJ2-1, is GAGVSQSPRYKVAKRGQDVALRCDPISGHVSLFWYQQALGQGPEFLTYFQNEAQLDKSGLPSDRFFAERPEGSVSTLKIQRTQQEDSAVYLCASSPRTSGPSSYNEQFFGPGTRLTVL.

This clone is a singleton in its sample. The chain joins TRBV7-9 to TRBJ2-3; D remains unclear. V lost 7 bases to trimming and J lost 12 bases, with 17 bases between them. There are 12 residues in the CDR3. Germline CDR1 reads SEHNR; CDR2 reads FQNEAQ (reference sequence). The CDR3 is CASTLNSPHQYF. The CDR3 bases are TGTGCCAGCACCCTTAACAGCCCGCACCAGTATTTT.

The chain employs TRBV30 and TRBJ1-2, with 9 bases identical to TRBD1. The V and J ends lost 7 bases and 2 bases, in that order; junction bases with no gene match: 11. The CDR3 extends over 15 amino acids. CDR1 and CDR2 from the germline V gene are GTSNPN and SVGIG (reference sequence). The CDR3 sequence is CAYDRGADRNYGYTF. CDR3 nucleotides: TGTGCCTACGACAGGGGGGCAGACAGGAACTATGGCTACACCTTC. The variable domain in full, completed from reference TRBV30 and TRBJ1-2, reads SQTIHQWPATLVQPVGSPLSLECTVEGTSNPNLYWYRQAAGRGLQLLFYSVGIGQISSEVPQNLSASRPQDRQFILSSKKLLLSDSGFYLCAYDRGADRNYGYTFGSGTRLTVV.

V gene TRBV25-1 combines with J gene TRBJ2-1, with TRBD2 matching over 10 bases. The germline V gene encodes CDR1 MGHDK and CDR2 SYGVNS. The trim removed 8 bases at V and 9 bases at J, leaving 10 bases unmatched. The CDR3 runs to 14 residues. CDR3 nucleotides: TGTGCCAGCGGAACAGCGGGGGGGCTCAGTGAGCAGTTCTTC. It yields the protein CASGTAGGLSEQFF. The entire variable domain, with the rest obtained from reference TRBV25-1 and TRBJ2-1, is as follows: EADIYQTPRYLVIGTGKKITLECSQTMGHDKMYWYQQDPGMELHLIHYSYGVNSTEKGDLSSESTVSRIRTEHFPLTLESARPSHTSQYLCASGTAGGLSEQFFGPGTRLTVL.

The V and J genes are TRBV27 and TRBJ1-4; D may be TRBD1 (5 bases). Trimming took 5 bases from V and 8 from J, leaving 12 bases between them. The germline V gene has CDR1 MNHEY and CDR2 SMNVEV (reference sequence). CDR3 size: 13 residues. The CDR3 DNA follows: TGTGCCAGCAGTGCAAGGGAGGGGGAAAAACTGTTTTTT. This gives the protein CASSAREGEKLFF.

The V and J genes are TRBV6-1 and TRBJ1-1; the match to TRBD1 covers 9 bases. This CDR3 is 17 amino acids long. V dropped 2 bases and J dropped 1; count of bases not matched to a gene: 8. CDR1 and CDR2 (germline): MNHNS, SASEGT. Written as DNA, the CDR3 is TGTGCCAGCAGTGAACCGGACAGGGGAGTTAGGAACACTGAAGCTTTCTTT. It is translated as CASSEPDRGVRNTEAFF.

V usage is TRBV7-2 and J usage is TRBJ2-5; 7 nucleotides line up with TRBD1. Germline trimming cut 8 bases from V and 0 bases from J; bases unmatched to any gene: 6. The CDR3 is made up of 14 amino acids. From germline, CDR1 is SGHTA and CDR2 FQGNSA. CDR3 in amino acids: CASGNRGDQETQYF. The CDR3 DNA reads as TGTGCCAGCGGTAACAGGGGTGACCAAGAGACCCAGTACTTC.

The rearrangement links TRBV19 to TRBJ2-7; 12 bases map to TRBD2. The J segment lost 0 bases and the V segment lost 10 bases, leaving 10 bases of the junction unmatched. Per germline, CDR1 LNHDA and CDR2 SQIVND (reference sequence). CDR3 length: 16 residues. CDR3 amino acids: CATKRETSGSSYEQYF. In nucleotides, the CDR3 is TGTGCCACTAAACGGGAGACTAGCGGGAGCTCCTACGAGCAGTACTTC.

This chain uses TRBV29-1 with TRBJ1-4; D unclear. The CDR3 extends over 15 amino acids. Germline CDR1 reads SQVTM; CDR2 reads ANQGSEA. Trimming removed 4 bases from V and 0 bases from J, with 12 bases in between. CDR3 bases: TGCAGCGTTGTTCAGTTCGCCGCAACTAATGAAAAACTGTTTTTT. It is translated as CSVVQFAATNEKLFF. Complete variable domain (other parts from reference TRBV29-1 and TRBJ1-4): SAVISQKPSRDICQRGTSLTIQCQVDSQVTMMFWYRQQPGQSLTLIATANQGSEATYESGFVIDKFPISRPNLTFSTLTVSNMSPEDSSIYLCSVVQFAATNEKLFFGSGTQLSVL.

The chain joins TRBV29-1 to TRBJ1-2; maybe TRBD1 (6 bases). Trimming removed 0 bases at V and 4 bases at J, with 12 bases between. This CDR3 region has 14 residues. The V gene's germline CDR1 is SQVTM and CDR2 ANQGSEA. CDR3 amino acids: CSVEDRGRSYGYTF. The CDR3 DNA is TGCAGCGTTGAAGACAGGGGTCGATCCTATGGCTACACCTTC.

This chain uses TRBV5-1 with TRBJ1-2; the D is unclear. CDR3 length: 14 amino acids. V was trimmed by 3 bases and J by 2 bases, leaving 11 bases between them. Looked up from germline, CDR1 is SGHRS and CDR2 is YFSETQ. CDR3 residues: CASSSEVGNYGYTF. In DNA, the CDR3 is TGCGCCAGCAGCTCCGAGGTCGGCAACTATGGCTACACCTTC.

The chain has TRBV4-3 and TRBJ1-2; D is ambiguous. Germline CDR1 and CDR2: LGHNA and YSLEER. The germline V and J ends were trimmed by 1 base and 1 base, with 22 bases remaining between them. The CDR3 is 19 amino acids. In nucleotides, the CDR3 is TGCGCCAGCAGCCAAGTGTTTTGGGCCAGACGAACCAATAACTATGGCTACACCTTC. Encoded protein: CASSQVFWARRTNNYGYTF.

Ten or more counts support this clone. V is TRBV7-9 and J is TRBJ1-3, with D tentatively TRBD1 (6 bases). Trimming removed 5 bases at V and 2 bases at J, with 13 bases between. CDR1 is SEHNR and CDR2 is FQNEAQ in the germline V gene (reference sequence). The CDR3 totals 15 residues. In nucleotides, the CDR3 is TGTGCCAGCAGCGTACTTCAGGGGACTGGAAACACCATATATTTT. This gives the protein CASSVLQGTGNTIYF.

This clone has just a few counts. The sample contains more than one DNA sequence encoding this CDR3. The V call is TRBV7-9, the J call TRBJ2-7, with TRBD1 matching 7 bases. CDR1 is SEHNR, CDR2 FQNEAQ, per germline (reference sequence). The CDR3 spans 14 residues. Losses at the gene ends were 5 bases for V and 3 bases for J; bases not matched to a gene: 7. The CDR3: CASSHRDRNYEQYF. DNA of the CDR3: TGTGCCAGCAGCCACCGGGACAGAAACTACGAGCAGTACTTC.

This chain links TRBV19 with TRBJ1-5, with D possibly matching TRBD1 (6 bases). V was clipped by 6 bases and J by 7 bases, with 16 bases between them. There are 14 residues in the CDR3. Germline V gives CDR1 LNHDA, CDR2 SQIVND (reference sequence). CDR3 region: CASRPGAGAQPQHF. The CDR3 DNA follows: TGTGCCAGTAGGCCCGGGGCGGGGGCGCAGCCCCAGCATTTT.

J is TRBJ2-5 and V is TRBV13, with 13 bases that match TRBD2. There are 16 residues in the CDR3. The germline V gene has CDR1 PRHDT and CDR2 FYEKMQ (reference sequence). V dropped 1 base and J dropped 6; count of bases not matched to a gene: 5. CDR3 DNA: TGTGCCAGCAGCTTAGTACTAGCGGGGGGGCGAAAGACCCAGTACTTC. It is translated as CASSLVLAGGRKTQYF.